The source of this T cell receptor beta chain is a study of T cell responses to AZD1222 COVID-19 vaccine. Study as a whole: Pooled together were second doses at about 4 or about 12 weeks.

This clone occurred a few times. Using immunoSEQ multiplex PCR, the repertoire was profiled, and TCRdb retains in-frame clones only, with some absent. The sample includes around 200,000 clones, about 91% seen only once; the top ten take approximately 0.49%. This clonotype was sampled from an adult in good health. The source material was peripheral blood, sampled on day 0 of AZD1222 vaccination.

This CDR3 reads CSASGPPGNTIYF. The CDR3 bases are TGCAGTGCGTCAGGGCCCCCTGGAAACACCATATATTTT. The chain combines TRBV29-1 with TRBJ1-3; D possibly corresponds to TRBD1 (5 bases). This CDR3 comprises 13 residues. The germline gives CDR1 SQVTM, CDR2 ANQGSEA.